The clone carrying this TCR beta chain was seen more than once but under ten times. Its antigen is unknown. Germline V gene data show CDR1 as SGHKS and CDR2 as YYEKEE (reference sequence). Trimming removed 4 bases at V and 7 bases at J, with 21 bases between. The CDR3 is 15 residues long. The data stem from a study of T-cell memory formation after mild COVID-19. Study-level results: While clones contracting from day 15 to 85 were balanced between CD4 and CD8, later expanders leaned CD4+. A subset of responding clones appeared in pre-infection memory, suggesting cross-reactive memory joined.

TCRdb analysed the 5' RACE reads with MiXCR anew, one entry per CDR3 protein. The repertoire consists of 150,000 to 200,000 distinct CDR3 sequences, with around 20% occurring once and the leading ten covering under 4.5%. The sequenced material came from PBMCs or a T cell subset sorted from them (not recorded which). The TCR comes from a man between 18 and 29 years old who had mild COVID-19 (a few samples of this study predate the infection). Cell type and time point are not known. The chain employs TRBV5-5 and TRBJ2-7, with D perhaps given as TRBD1 or TRBD2 (5 bases each). The CDR3 protein is CASSPPGRWLEEQYV. CDR3 DNA: TGTGCCAGCAGCCCCCCGGGACGGTGGTTGGAAGAGCAGTACGTC.